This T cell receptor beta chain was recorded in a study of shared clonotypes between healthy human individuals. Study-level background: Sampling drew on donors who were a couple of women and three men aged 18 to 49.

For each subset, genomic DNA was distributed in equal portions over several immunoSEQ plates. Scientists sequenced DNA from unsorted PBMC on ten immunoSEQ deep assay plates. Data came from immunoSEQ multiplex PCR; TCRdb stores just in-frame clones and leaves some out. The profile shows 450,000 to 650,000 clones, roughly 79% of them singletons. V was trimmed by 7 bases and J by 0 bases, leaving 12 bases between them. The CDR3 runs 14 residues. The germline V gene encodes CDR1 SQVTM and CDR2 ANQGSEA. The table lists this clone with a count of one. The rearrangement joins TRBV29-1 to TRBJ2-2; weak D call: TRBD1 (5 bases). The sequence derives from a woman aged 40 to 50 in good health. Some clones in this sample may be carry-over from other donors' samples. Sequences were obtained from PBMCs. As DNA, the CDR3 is TGCAGCGCCCCCGGACATACGAACACCGGGGAGCTGTTTTTT. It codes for CSAPGHTNTGELFF.